This TCR beta chain was recovered during a study of blood T cell repertoires in COVID-19. Whole-study context: COVID-19 samples collected from the United States, Italy and Spain covered acute and convalescent phases.

Per the authors' pipeline: Amplified reference gene primers provided the basis for estimating nucleated cell counts. Sequencing was performed with immunoSEQ multiplex PCR; in TCRdb, only in-frame clones are kept and a portion is missing. The V and J calls and clone size are taken from that table; D and trimming were inferred from the DNA. Of around 300,000 clones in the sample, 89% were seen once. There are 15 residues in the CDR3. Germline-derived CDR1 and CDR2 are SNHLY and FYNNEI. The V end was cut by 6 bases, the J end by 2 bases, with 14 bases between. Recruits, aged roughly 18 to 89 years, lived in 20 to 30 US areas. Recovered status applied to Cohort 3 donors who had two consecutive negative PCRs. It also applied to those with clearance or with symptom resolution.

The receptor's source is a woman aged 40 to 50 who had recovered from COVID-19. V usage is TRBV2 and J usage is TRBJ1-5; TRBD1 is a possible D gene (6 bases). The sequenced material came from PBMCs or T cells enriched from blood (not recorded which). CDR3 sequence: CASRITGGGNQPQHF. The CDR3 DNA sequence: TGTGCCAGCAGGATAACGGGGGGCGGCAATCAGCCCCAGCATTTT. The whole variable domain, remainder taken from reference TRBV2 and TRBJ1-5, is EPEVTQTPSHQVTQMGQEVILRCVPISNHLYFYWYRQILGQKVEFLVSFYNNEISEKSEIFDDQFSVERPDGSNFTLKIRSTKLEDSAMYFCASRITGGGNQPQHFGDGTRLSIL.